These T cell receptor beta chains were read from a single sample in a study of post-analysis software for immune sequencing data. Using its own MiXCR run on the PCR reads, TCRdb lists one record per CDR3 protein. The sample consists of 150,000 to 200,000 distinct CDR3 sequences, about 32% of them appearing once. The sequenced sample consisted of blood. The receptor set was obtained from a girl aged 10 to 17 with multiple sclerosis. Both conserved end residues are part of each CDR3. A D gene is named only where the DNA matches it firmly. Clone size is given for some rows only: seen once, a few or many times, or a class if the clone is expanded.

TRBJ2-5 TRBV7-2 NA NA CASSKEREETQYF TGTGCCAGCAGCAAAGAGCGGGAAGAGACCCAGTACTTC
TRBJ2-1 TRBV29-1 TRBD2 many CSVGTSGIYNEQFF TGCAGCGTGGGGACTAGCGGGATCTACAATGAGCAGTTCTTC
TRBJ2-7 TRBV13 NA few CASSLGVRNPHEQYF TGTGCCAGCAGCTTAGGAGTTCGGAACCCCCACGAGCAGTACTTC
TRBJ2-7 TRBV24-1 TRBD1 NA CAASDPATGSYEQYF TGTGCCGCCAGTGACCCAGCGACAGGGTCCTACGAGCAGTACTTC
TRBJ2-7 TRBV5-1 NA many CASSSAPPSYEQYF TGCGCCAGCAGCTCAGCGCCCCCCTCCTACGAGCAGTACTTC
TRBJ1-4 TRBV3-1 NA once CASGGGGGAEGEKLFF TGTGCCAGCGGGGGTGGGGGGGGCGCTGAGGGCGAAAAACTGTTTTTT
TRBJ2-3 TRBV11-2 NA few CASSSHFYPSTDTQYF TGTGCCAGCAGCTCGCACTTCTACCCGAGCACAGATACGCAGTATTTT
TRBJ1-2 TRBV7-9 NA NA CASSSRDSTGNPYGYTF TGTGCCAGCAGCTCTCGCGACAGTACCGGGAATCCCTATGGCTACACCTTC
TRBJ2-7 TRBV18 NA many CASSPPVAGGTYEQYF TGTGCCAGCTCACCACCAGTGGCAGGGGGGACCTACGAGCAGTACTTC
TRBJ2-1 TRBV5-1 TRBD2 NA CASSRGLTDNEQFF TGCGCCAGCAGTCGGGGACTAACGGACAATGAGCAGTTCTTC
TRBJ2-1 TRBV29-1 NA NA CSVGGVRYNEQFF TGCAGCGTTGGGGGGGTGAGGTACAATGAGCAGTTCTTC
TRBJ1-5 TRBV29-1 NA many CSVMGGVNQPQHF TGCAGCGTGATGGGGGGCGTCAATCAGCCCCAGCATTTT
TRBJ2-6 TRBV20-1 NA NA CSARSASGANVLTF TGCAGTGCAAGATCTGCCTCTGGGGCCAACGTCCTGACTTTC
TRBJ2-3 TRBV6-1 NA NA CASSERRGTVTQYF TGTGCCAGCAGTGAGAGGAGGGGGACAGTTACGCAGTATTTT
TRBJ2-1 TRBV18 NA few CASFIGSGPGAYNEQFF TGTGCCAGCTTTATAGGGAGTGGGCCGGGAGCATACAATGAGCAGTTCTTC
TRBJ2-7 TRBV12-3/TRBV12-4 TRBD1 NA CASSYGTGSHEQYF TGTGCCAGCAGCTACGGGACAGGGAGCCACGAGCAGTACTTC
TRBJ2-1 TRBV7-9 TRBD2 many CASSPLAGGLYNEQFF TGTGCCAGCAGCCCGTTAGCGGGAGGACTGTACAATGAGCAGTTCTTC
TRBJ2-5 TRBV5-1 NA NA CASSLGQGGLYNEQYF TGCGCCAGCAGCTTGGGTCAGGGTGGGCTCTACAATGAGCAGTACTTC
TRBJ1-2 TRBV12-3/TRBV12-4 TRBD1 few CASSLPQGAGNGYTF TGTGCCAGCAGTTTACCCCAGGGGGCTGGCAATGGCTACACCTTC
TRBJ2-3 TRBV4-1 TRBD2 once CASSQVPSGSQDTQYF TGCGCCAGCAGCCAAGTCCCTAGCGGGAGTCAAGATACGCAGTATTTT
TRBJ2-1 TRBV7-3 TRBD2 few CASSHSGNSYNEQFF TGTGCCAGCAGCCATAGCGGGAACTCCTACAATGAGCAGTTCTTC
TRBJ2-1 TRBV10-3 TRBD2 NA CAISVGLAGDPGQFF TGTGCCATCAGTGTGGGGCTAGCGGGTGATCCGGGGCAGTTCTTC
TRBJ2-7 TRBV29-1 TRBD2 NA CSSEPLAGSSYEQYF TGCAGCTCTGAGCCCCTAGCGGGAAGCTCCTACGAGCAGTACTTC
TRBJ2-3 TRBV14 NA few CASSQRTTRYF TGTGCCAGCAGCCAAAGGACTACGCGGTATTTT
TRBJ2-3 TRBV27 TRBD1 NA CASSGQGRTDTQYF TGTGCCAGCAGCGGACAGGGGCGCACAGATACGCAGTATTTT
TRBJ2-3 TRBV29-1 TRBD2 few CSVGGLAPDTQYF TGCAGCGTTGGCGGACTAGCGCCAGATACGCAGTATTTT
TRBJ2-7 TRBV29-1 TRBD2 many CSGGGSSYEQYF TGCAGCGGGGGAGGGTCCTCCTACGAGCAGTACTTC
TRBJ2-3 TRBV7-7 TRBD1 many CASSRTGGQGRIVADTQYF TGTGCCAGCAGCCGTACCGGGGGACAGGGGAGGATAGTAGCAGATACGCAGTATTTT
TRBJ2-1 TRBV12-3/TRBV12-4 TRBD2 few CASSLRIAGENEQFF TGTGCCAGCAGTTTACGAATAGCGGGAGAAAATGAGCAGTTCTTC
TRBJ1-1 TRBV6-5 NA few CASYRQGNMVNTEAFF TGTGCCAGTTATCGGCAAGGGAATATGGTGAACACTGAAGCTTTCTTT
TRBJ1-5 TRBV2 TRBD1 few CASSTDREYQPQHF TGTGCCAGCAGTACGGACAGGGAATATCAGCCCCAGCATTTT
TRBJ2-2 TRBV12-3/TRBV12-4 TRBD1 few CASSRDSLTGELFF TGTGCCAGCAGTAGGGACAGCCTCACCGGGGAGCTGTTTTTT
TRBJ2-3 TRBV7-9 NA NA CASSSGEVTDTQYF TGTGCCAGCAGCTCTGGCGAGGTCACAGATACGCAGTATTTT
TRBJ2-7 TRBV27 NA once CASSLDGAYYEQYF TGTGCCAGCAGCTTGGACGGGGCGTACTACGAGCAGTACTTC
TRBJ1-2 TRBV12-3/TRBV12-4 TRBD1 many CASSLVQGARGRSGYTF TGTGCCAGCAGTTTGGTTCAGGGGGCACGAGGGAGGAGTGGCTACACCTTC
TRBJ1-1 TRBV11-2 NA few CASSPRSPRDEAFF TGTGCCAGCAGCCCCAGGAGCCCACGGGATGAAGCTTTCTTT
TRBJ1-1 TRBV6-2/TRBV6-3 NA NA CASSYSNGGPAFF TGTGCCAGCAGTTACTCGAACGGGGGTCCAGCTTTCTTT
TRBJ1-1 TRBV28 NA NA CASSFYNGGMTEAFF TGTGCCAGCAGTTTTTACAACGGGGGGATGACTGAAGCTTTCTTT
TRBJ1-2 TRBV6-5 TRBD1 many CASTTQGQGVYGYTF TGTGCCAGCACCACACAGGGACAGGGGGTGTATGGCTACACCTTC